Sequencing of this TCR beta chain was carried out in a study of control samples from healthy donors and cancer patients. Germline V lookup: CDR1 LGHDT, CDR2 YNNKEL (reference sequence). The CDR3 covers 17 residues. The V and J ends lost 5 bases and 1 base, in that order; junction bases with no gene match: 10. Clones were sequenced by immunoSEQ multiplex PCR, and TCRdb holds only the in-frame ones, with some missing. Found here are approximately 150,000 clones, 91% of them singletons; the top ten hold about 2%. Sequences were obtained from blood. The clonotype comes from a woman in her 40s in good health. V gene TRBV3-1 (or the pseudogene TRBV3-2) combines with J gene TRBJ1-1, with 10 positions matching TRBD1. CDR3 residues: CASSFNRDRGRNTEAFF. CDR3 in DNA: TGTGCCAGCAGCTTCAACCGGGACAGGGGCAGGAACACTGAAGCTTTCTTT.